This section outlines one T cell receptor (beta chain) sequence together with its context. Every bit of the isolated RNA underwent reverse transcription, so sequencing read expressed TCRB transcripts. TCRdb's copy holds only in-frame clones and misses some; the assay was immunoSEQ multiplex PCR. The repertoire holds around 250,000 clones, with about 30% as singletons. The data originate from a study of beta chain features in type 1 diabetes. Study context: Patients looked much like healthy donors when it came to age, gender and cell yields.

Germline CDR1 and CDR2: MGHRA and YSYEKL. Trimming took off 3 bases at V and 3 bases at J, with 11 bases between the two ends. This CDR3 is 15 amino acids long. The TCR comes from a young man in good health. This chain links TRBV4-1 with TRBJ2-2; D perhaps matches TRBD2 (5 bases). Sequenced material: central memory CD4+ T cells from blood. DNA for the CDR3: TGCGCCAGCAGCCAGGTCCCGAGGGACACCGGGGAGCTGTTTTTT. It codes for CASSQVPRDTGELFF.